Below, 2 T cell receptor beta chains from the same sample are listed, as sequenced in a study of shared clonotypes between healthy human individuals. Naivety among CD8 cells was defined by CD45RO negativity and positive CCR7 selection, thereby excluding terminally differentiated effector memory CD45RA+ cells. TCRdb's table, derived via immunoSEQ multiplex PCR, lists solely in-frame clones and lacks some. The table includes more than 2 million clones, roughly 95% detected once. Material: naive CD8+ T cells from PBMCs. Receptor source: a man aged 18-30 years in good health. Some clones in this sample may be carry-over from other donors' samples.

J is TRBJ1-3 and V is TRBV11-1; D may be TRBD1 (5 bases). The CDR3 contains 15 residues. The germline V and J ends were trimmed by 5 bases and 0 bases, with 11 bases remaining between them. CDR1 SGHAT and CDR2 FQDESV come from the germline V gene (reference sequence). CDR3: CASSRDPDSGNTIYF. The CDR3 coding sequence is TGTGCCAGCAGCCGGGACCCGGACTCTGGAAACACCATATATTTT.

The chain couples TRBV9 to TRBJ2-5, with D perhaps TRBD1 (5 bases). The CDR3 spans 13 residues. Germline V gene sequence: CDR1 SGDLS, CDR2 YYNGEE. V lost 0 bases to trimming and J lost 8 bases, with 11 bases between them. CDR3 DNA sequence: TGTGCCAGCAGCGTAGACAGGCTAGGTACCCAGTACTTC. It translates to CASSVDRLGTQYF.